A single sample is the source of the 30 T cell receptor beta chains below, sequenced in a study of blood T cell repertoires in COVID-19 (dated by TCRdb to 2018 to 2020). The method was the immunoSEQ multiplex PCR assay. Sourced from immuneACCESS, this table was stored by TCRdb with only in-frame sequences that have V and J called. A share of the clones is absent; for the studies checked, an unresolved V gene accounts for under half, and the remainder has no known explanation. This sample lists about 150,000 clones; about nine tenths were detected once. The top ten clones comprise around 4% of the sample. Material for sequencing was peripheral blood. Every receptor here comes from a woman aged 55-69 years with active or convalescent COVID-19.

The chain links TRBV19 to TRBJ1-5; 7 bases agree with TRBD1. Germline trimming cut 4 bases from V and 4 bases from J; bases unmatched to any gene: 7. The CDR3 loop spans 15 amino acids. Per the germline V gene, CDR1 is LNHDA and CDR2 is SQIVND (reference sequence). CDR3 protein: CASSTLQGTNQPQHF. CDR3 DNA: TGTGCCAGTAGTACGCTACAGGGGACGAATCAGCCCCAGCATTTT. Drawing the rest from reference TRBV19 and TRBJ1-5, the complete variable domain is DGGITQSPKYLFRKEGQNVTLSCEQNLNHDAMYWYRQDPGQGLRLIYYSQIVNDFQKGDIAEGYSVSREKKESFPLTVTSAQKNPTAFYLCASSTLQGTNQPQHFGDGTRLSIL.

This clone came up once. The chain couples TRBV18 to TRBJ2-7; 9 bases line up with TRBD1. This CDR3 has 16 amino acids. Looked up from germline, CDR1 is KGHSH and CDR2 is LQKENI. After removal of 3 bases from V and 6 bases from J, the junction contained 12 bases not matched to a gene. The CDR3 spells CASSPPAGTGTREQYF. In nucleotides, the CDR3 is TGTGCCAGCTCACCCCCCGCCGGGACAGGGACTCGCGAGCAGTACTTC.

The chain joins TRBV5-1 to TRBJ2-4, with D possibly being TRBD1 (5 bases). V lost 4 bases, J lost 5 bases, and 19 bases lay in between. The CDR3 runs 16 residues. CDR1 and CDR2 from the germline V gene are SGHRS and YFSETQ. In DNA, the CDR3 is TGCGCCAGCAGCCTAACAGGAACAGCCTTGGAAAACATTCAGTACTTC. Its protein product is CASSLTGTALENIQYF.

This clone was found a few times. The chain uses TRBV6-4 and TRBJ1-5, with 12 bases lining up with TRBD1. Unmatched junction bases numbered 15, after V lost 6 bases and J lost 3 bases. Germline CDR1 is MRHNA and CDR2 is SNTAGT. This CDR3 spans 19 amino acids. The CDR3 nucleotides are TGTGCCAGCAGGCCCCCCGGGACAGGGGGCTATTTTTCCAATCAGCCCCAGCATTTT. This codes for CASRPPGTGGYFSNQPQHF.

The chain carries TRBV7-2 and TRBJ2-2, with 8 bases aligning to TRBD1. Per the germline V gene, CDR1 is SGHTA and CDR2 is FQGNSA. V gave up 6 bases and J gave up 7 bases; unmatched junction bases: 7. CDR3 length: 14 residues. CDR3 bases: TGTGCCAGCAGACTACAGGGGGTTGGCGGGGAGCTGTTTTTT. Amino acids: CASRLQGVGGELFF.

The chain has TRBV3-1 (or the pseudogene TRBV3-2) and TRBJ1-3, with unresolved D. The CDR3 covers 14 residues. Germline assignment: CDR1 LGHDT and CDR2 YNNKEL (reference sequence). The V end was cut by 5 bases, the J end by 2 bases, with 10 bases between. CDR3 amino acids: CASSSPGAGNTIYF. The CDR3 coding sequence is TGTGCCAGCAGCTCCCCGGGAGCTGGAAACACCATATATTTT.

This sequence joins TRBV6-5 and TRBJ2-3; D call uncertain. The CDR3 extends over 15 amino acids. V lost 5 bases, J lost 3 bases, and 15 bases lay in between. The germline gives CDR1 MNHEY, CDR2 SVGAGI. CDR3 residues: CASSITHGGTDTQYF. The CDR3 DNA is TGTGCCAGCAGTATTACTCATGGCGGAACAGATACGCAGTATTTT.

The chain employs TRBV6-6 and TRBJ2-1; possibly TRBD1 for D (5 bases). V lost 6 bases to trimming and J lost 4 bases, with 10 bases between them. Looked up from germline, CDR1 is MNHNY and CDR2 is SVGAGI (reference sequence). This CDR3 spans 13 amino acids. CDR3 sequence (DNA): TGTGCCAGCAGCACGACAGTTTACAATGAGCAGTTCTTC. This encodes CASSTTVYNEQFF.

This clone was recorded only once. V usage is TRBV10-2 and J usage is TRBJ1-1, with D possibly being TRBD1 (5 bases). The V gene lost 6 bases and the J gene lost 1 base, with 6 bases spanning the gap. Germline loops: CDR1 WSHSY, CDR2 SAAADI. The length of the CDR3 is 12 residues. In DNA, the CDR3 is TGCGCCAGCAGAAGGGGGAACACTGAAGCTTTCTTT. Translating gives CASRRGNTEAFF.

The chain recombines TRBV30 with TRBJ1-5; the D is unclear. Germline CDR1 GTSNPN, CDR2 SVGIG (reference sequence). The CDR3 is 16 amino acids. Trimming removed 0 bases at V and 7 bases at J, with 19 bases between. The CDR3 reads CAWSVSGRASGQPQHF. Here the CDR3 DNA reads TGTGCCTGGAGTGTGAGTGGACGAGCATCGGGGCAGCCCCAGCATTTT.

The chain carries TRBV6-2 or TRBV6-3 and TRBJ1-5; D not resolved. This CDR3 is built from 16 residues. Trimming removed 0 bases at V and 2 bases at J, with 11 bases between. Germline V gene lookup returns CDR1 MNHEY and CDR2 SVGEGT. For the CDR3, the DNA is TGTGCCAGCAGTTACTCGGGAGGGAAGGGCAATCAGCCCCAGCATTTT. Its translation is CASSYSGGKGNQPQHF.

The chain employs TRBV19 and TRBJ1-5, with a possible D match to TRBD1 (5 bases). With 5 bases removed from V and 0 bases from J, the gap between germline ends came to 17 bases. The V gene's germline CDR1 is LNHDA and CDR2 SQIVND (reference sequence). There are 17 residues in the CDR3. This chain's CDR3 is CASSRSGPPNSNQPQHF. The CDR3 bases are TGTGCCAGTAGTCGTTCAGGGCCTCCCAATAGCAATCAGCCCCAGCATTTT.

This clone was picked up a small number of times. The rearrangement links TRBV19 to TRBJ1-5, with D tentatively TRBD1 (6 bases). CDR3 length: 13 amino acids. V shed 9 bases and J shed 2 bases, with 11 bases lying between them. Germline loops: CDR1 LNHDA, CDR2 SQIVND (reference sequence). DNA for the CDR3: TGTGCCAGCGGGAGGACAGGCAATCAGCCCCAGCATTTT. Translation: CASGRTGNQPQHF. Together with reference TRBV19 and TRBJ1-5, the CDR3 gives the full variable domain: DGGITQSPKYLFRKEGQNVTLSCEQNLNHDAMYWYRQDPGQGLRLIYYSQIVNDFQKGDIAEGYSVSREKKESFPLTVTSAQKNPTAFYLCASGRTGNQPQHFGDGTRLSIL.

The chain links TRBV21-1 to TRBJ1-1. TRBV21-1 is a pseudogene locus. CDR3 size: 14 residues. CDR3 sequence reads: CASSKRNLYREAFF. DNA for the CDR3: TGTGCCAGCAGCAAAAGAAATCTTTATCGGGAAGCTTTCTTT.

The chain recombines TRBV24-1 with TRBJ2-2; D gene ambiguous. V was pared by 3 bases and J by 0 bases, with 7 bases between. CDR1 is KGHDR, CDR2 SFDVKD, per germline. CDR3 length equals 15 residues. As DNA, the CDR3 is TGTGCCACCAGTGATAGTACAGCGAACACCGGGGAGCTGTTTTTT. It codes for CATSDSTANTGELFF.

The rearrangement uses TRBV10-3 and TRBJ1-4; weak D call: TRBD1 (5 bases). CDR3 length: 13 amino acids. Germline-derived CDR1 and CDR2 are ENHRY and SYGVKD. The ends were cut back, 8 bases at V and 8 bases at J, with 15 bases in the middle. This chain's CDR3 is CAIGGTEGEKLFF. The CDR3, as DNA: TGTGCCATCGGCGGGACGGAGGGGGAAAAACTGTTTTTT.

This chain joins TRBV7-2 and TRBJ1-1; D ambiguous. This CDR3 is 14 amino acids long. V was clipped by 2 bases and J by 6 bases, with 13 bases between them. Germline CDR1 SGHTA, CDR2 FQGNSA. This CDR3 is CASSLRRESAEAFF. DNA of the CDR3: TGTGCCAGCAGCTTACGTCGGGAATCCGCTGAAGCTTTCTTT.

Concerning this clone itself: Additional DNA sequences in this sample encode the identical CDR3. CDR3 nucleotide sequence: TGCGCCAGCAGCTGGGGGGAATTAAACACTGAAGCTTTCTTT. It codes for CASSWGELNTEAFF. J is TRBJ1-1 and V is TRBV5-1; D might be TRBD1 (5 bases). This CDR3 contains 14 residues. V lost 3 bases, J lost 2 bases, and 11 bases lay in between. Germline values: CDR1 SGHRS, CDR2 YFSETQ.

V is TRBV4-3 and J is TRBJ1-2, with TRBD1 matching 7 bases. This CDR3 has 15 residues. Germline V gene lookup returns CDR1 LGHNA and CDR2 YSLEER. Germline trimming cut 0 bases from V and 3 bases from J; bases unmatched to any gene: 4. CDR3 amino acids: CASSQEQGYHYGYTF. CDR3 sequence (DNA): TGCGCCAGCAGCCAAGAACAGGGGTATCACTATGGCTACACCTTC.

This rearrangement joins TRBV5-6 to TRBJ1-1, with 10 bases that match TRBD1. This CDR3 has 16 amino acids. Germline CDR1 SGHDT, CDR2 YYEEEE. The V gene end was trimmed by 0 bases and the J gene end by 3 bases; junction bases not matched to a gene: 5. CDR3 DNA sequence: TGTGCCAGCAGCTTGGTGACAGGGGGCTCCGACACTGAAGCTTTCTTT. Translating gives CASSLVTGGSDTEAFF.

This chain connects TRBV24-1 to TRBJ2-7, with 8 bases that match TRBD1. CDR3 length: 12 residues. Per the germline V gene, CDR1 is KGHDR and CDR2 is SFDVKD. The J segment lost 3 bases and the V segment lost 9 bases, leaving 3 bases of the junction unmatched. The CDR3 loop reads CATGTGGYEQYF. CDR3 bases: TGTGCCACCGGGACAGGTGGCTACGAGCAGTACTTC.

The chain joins TRBV24-1 to TRBJ2-1; D might be TRBD2 (6 bases). The CDR3 contains 12 residues. V gave up 9 bases and J gave up 5 bases, with 10 bases separating them. Germline V CDR1 and CDR2: KGHDR, SFDVKD. The CDR3 sequence: CATSGLDNEQFF. In DNA form, the CDR3 reads TGTGCCACCTCGGGACTCGACAATGAGCAGTTCTTC.

V is TRBV16 and J is TRBJ1-5, with D tentatively TRBD1 (6 bases). CDR1 is KGHSY, CDR2 FQNENV, per germline. The germline V and J ends were trimmed by 5 bases and 4 bases, with 15 bases remaining between them. The CDR3 covers 15 residues. In DNA, the CDR3 is TGTGCCAGCAGCGGTTTAGGGGGATTGAATCAGCCCCAGCATTTT. Translated: CASSGLGGLNQPQHF.

The chain combines TRBV18 with TRBJ1-2; perhaps TRBD1 as D (6 bases). Germline CDR1 is KGHSH and CDR2 is LQKENI. CDR3 length: 15 amino acids. Trimming left V 3 bases short and J 8 bases short, with 19 bases between. The CDR3 loop is CASSPASGTKEGYTF. The CDR3 DNA sequence: TGTGCCAGCTCACCGGCGTCCGGGACAAAGGAGGGCTACACCTTC.

The chain employs TRBV6-6 and TRBJ2-1; 12 bases agree with TRBD1. The CDR3 totals 16 residues. Germline V lookup: CDR1 MNHNY, CDR2 SVGAGI (reference sequence). Trimming at V came to 6 bases and at J to 9 bases, leaving 12 bases not matched to a gene. The CDR3 DNA follows: TGTGCCAGCAGGGATACCAGGGGACAGGGGGCTGGTGAGCAGTTCTTC. Translating gives CASRDTRGQGAGEQFF.

The V call is TRBV5-3, the J call TRBJ1-5, with 8 bases lining up with TRBD1. TRBV5-3 carries the ORF label, with uncertain function. CDR3 length: 18 residues. The V and J ends lost 4 bases and 4 bases, in that order; junction bases with no gene match: 16. The CDR3 protein is CARSRSLDGRTGNQPQHF. CDR3 bases: TGTGCCAGAAGCCGTTCCCTCGACGGTCGGACAGGGAATCAGCCCCAGCATTTT.

This clone was detected only a few times. This CDR3 is CASRDTGGNIQPQHF. As DNA, the CDR3 is TGTGCCAGCAGAGATACAGGGGGAAATATTCAGCCCCAGCATTTT. The chain uses TRBV5-8 and TRBJ1-5, with 8 bases matching TRBD1. The CDR3 is made up of 15 amino acids. The junction had 10 bases not matched to a gene; V was cut back by 5 bases and J by 6 bases. Germline V gives CDR1 SGHTS, CDR2 YDEGEE.

The genes are TRBV14 and TRBJ2-1; 9 bases are a match to TRBD2. V gave up 4 bases and J gave up 5 bases; unmatched junction bases: 12. CDR1 and CDR2 from the germline V gene are SGHDN and FVKESK. The CDR3 spans 17 residues. The CDR3 protein is CASSPLVGRGGNNEQFF. The CDR3 DNA reads TGTGCCAGCAGCCCCTTAGTGGGGCGGGGGGGAAACAATGAGCAGTTCTTC.

This chain links TRBV5-5 with TRBJ1-2; a weak D match, TRBD1 (5 bases). Between the trimmed V and J ends, which lost 4 bases and 3 bases, there was a span of 13 bases. Germline V gene sequence: CDR1 SGHKS, CDR2 YYEKEE (reference sequence). The CDR3 has 14 amino acids. Written as DNA, the CDR3 is TGTGCCAGCAGCCCCGGGGGGATCGACTATGGCTACACCTTC. Translation: CASSPGGIDYGYTF.

This clone is a singleton in its sample. This sequence joins TRBV29-1 and TRBJ1-2, with TRBD1 identical over 9 bases. The V gene end was trimmed by 6 bases and the J gene end by 6 bases; junction bases not matched to a gene: 8. The germline V gene encodes CDR1 SQVTM and CDR2 ANQGSEA. The length of the CDR3 is 13 residues. DNA for the CDR3: TGCAGCGTCCCGATGGGACAGGGCGATGGCTACACCTTC. As protein: CSVPMGQGDGYTF.